Only one count was recorded for the clone carrying this T cell receptor beta chain. The CDR3 is made up of 15 amino acids. Trimming left V 5 bases short and J 5 bases short, with 18 bases between. Germline CDR1 and CDR2: SNHLY and FYNNEI. In the source study's methods: Reference gene primer amplification yielded estimated nucleated cell counts. Profiling relied on immunoSEQ multiplex PCR, and the TCRdb table lists in-frame clones only, not all of them. The V and J calls and the clone size are those of that table, but D and trimming were determined from the DNA. The sample lists roughly 250,000 clones; roughly four fifths were seen once. The record originates from a study of blood T cell repertoires in COVID-19. Study in general: T cells, B-cell-depleted T cells, or PBMCs provided the cDNA or gDNA that served as material.

The sequence was obtained from a man between 45 and 60 years old with acute or convalescent COVID-19. The J gene is TRBJ2-5, the V gene TRBV2, with D unresolved. Sequencing used peripheral blood. The CDR3 loop reads CASSYLPTQEETQYF. In DNA form, the CDR3 reads TGTGCCAGCAGTTACCTCCCGACTCAAGAGGAGACCCAGTACTTC.